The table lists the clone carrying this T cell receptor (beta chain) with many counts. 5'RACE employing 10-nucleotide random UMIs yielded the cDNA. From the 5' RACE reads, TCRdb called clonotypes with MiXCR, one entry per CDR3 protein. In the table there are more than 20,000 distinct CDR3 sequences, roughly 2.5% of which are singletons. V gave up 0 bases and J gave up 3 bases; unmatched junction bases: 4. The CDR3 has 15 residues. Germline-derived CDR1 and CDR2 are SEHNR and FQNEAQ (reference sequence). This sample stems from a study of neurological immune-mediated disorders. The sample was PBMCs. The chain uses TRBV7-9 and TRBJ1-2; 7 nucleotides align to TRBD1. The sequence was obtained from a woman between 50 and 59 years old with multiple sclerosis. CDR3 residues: CASSLAKTGDYGYTF. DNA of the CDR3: TGTGCCAGCAGCTTAGCGAAAACAGGGGACTATGGCTACACCTTC. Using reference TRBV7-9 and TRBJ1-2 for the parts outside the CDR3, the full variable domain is DTGVSQNPRHKITKRGQNVTFRCDPISEHNRLYWYRQTLGQGPEFLTYFQNEAQLEKSRLLSDRFSAERPKGSFSTLEIQRTEQGDSAMYLCASSLAKTGDYGYTFGSGTRLTVV.